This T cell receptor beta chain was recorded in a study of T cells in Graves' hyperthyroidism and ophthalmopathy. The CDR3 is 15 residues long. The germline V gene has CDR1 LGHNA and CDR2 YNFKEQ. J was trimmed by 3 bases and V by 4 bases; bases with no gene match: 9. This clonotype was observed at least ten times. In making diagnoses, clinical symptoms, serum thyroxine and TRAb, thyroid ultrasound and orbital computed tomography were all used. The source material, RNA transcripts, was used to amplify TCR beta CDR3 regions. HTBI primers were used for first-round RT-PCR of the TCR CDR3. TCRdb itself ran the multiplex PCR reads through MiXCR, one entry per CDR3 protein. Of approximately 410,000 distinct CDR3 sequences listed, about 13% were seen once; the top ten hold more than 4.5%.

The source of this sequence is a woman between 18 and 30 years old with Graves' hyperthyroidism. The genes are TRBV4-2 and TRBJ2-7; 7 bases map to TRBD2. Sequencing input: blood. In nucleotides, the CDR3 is TGTGCCAGCAGCCCAGCTAGCGGAGATTACTACGAGCAGTACTTC. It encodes CASSPASGDYYEQYF.